Presented here are 21 T cell receptor beta chains from one specimen sequenced in a study of vaccination and CD4 T cells after COVID-19. The Oncomine TCR Beta short-read assay sequenced DNA from cultured CD4+ T cells. From the PCR reads, TCRdb called clonotypes with MiXCR, one entry per CDR3 protein. The table shows approximately 4,600 distinct CDR3 sequences, with more than 55% occurring only once. The sample's treatment: roughly 10-day PBMC culture with coronavirus spike peptide pools or control peptides (ViraFEST assay). CD4+ T cells that came from the unexposed donor were collected before the COVID-19 pandemic (2011-2018). Antigens of these TCRs are unknown. Sequencing was performed on CD4+ T cells from blood, cultured in vitro. All receptors come from a human donor in good health.

The chain has TRBV20-1 and TRBJ1-2, with TRBD1 identical over 9 bases. The CDR3 sequence is 14 residues long. V trimming: 5 bases; J trimming: 8 bases; junction bases outside the gene matches: 12. Germline V gene data show CDR1 as DFQATT and CDR2 as SNEGSKA (reference sequence). Here the CDR3 reads CSAARDRDVGGYTF. For the CDR3, the DNA is TGCAGTGCTGCCCGGGACAGGGATGTCGGAGGCTACACCTTC.

This clonotype came up a few times. The chain combines TRBV6-1 with TRBJ1-2; D perhaps matches TRBD1 (5 bases). Trimming removed 5 bases at V and 4 bases at J, with 11 bases between. The V gene's germline CDR1 is MNHNS and CDR2 SASEGT. The length of the CDR3 is 13 residues. The CDR3 loop reads CASSKDSGYGYTF. The DNA for the CDR3 is TGTGCCAGCAGTAAAGACAGTGGCTATGGCTACACCTTC.

V is TRBV21-1 and J is TRBJ2-7; the table's D call, TRBD1, has no DNA check behind it. TRBV21-1 is a pseudogene locus. The CDR3 extends over 16 amino acids. The DNA of the CDR3 is TGTGCCAGCAGCACAGTAGGGGACAGGGAGCTCTACGAGCAGTACTTC. Translated: CASSTVGDRELYEQYF.

V usage is TRBV19 and J usage is TRBJ2-7; a weak D match, TRBD2 (7 bases). The CDR3 contains 15 residues. Trimming removed 3 bases at V and 2 bases at J, with 14 bases between. Germline V lookup: CDR1 LNHDA, CDR2 SQIVND (reference sequence). CDR3 region: CASSILAGATYEQYF. CDR3 DNA sequence: TGTGCCAGTAGTATTTTGGCGGGGGCAACCTACGAGCAGTACTTC.

The chain links TRBV15 to TRBJ2-5, with D possibly TRBD2 on 6 matching bases. Germline lookup yields CDR1 LNHNV and CDR2 YYDKDF (reference sequence). V was pared by 3 bases and J by 5 bases, with 22 bases between. The CDR3 has 17 amino acids. The CDR3 loop reads CATSRMGLMGGRETQYF. CDR3 DNA: TGTGCCACCAGCAGGATGGGGCTGATGGGAGGCAGGGAGACCCAGTACTTC.

The V and J genes are TRBV2 and TRBJ2-7; D might be TRBD2 (6 bases). The V gene lost 6 bases and the J gene lost 1 base, with 13 bases spanning the gap. This CDR3 contains 14 residues. Germline values: CDR1 SNHLY, CDR2 FYNNEI. The CDR3 sequence: CASSRLVQSYEQYF. DNA for the CDR3: TGTGCCAGCAGCCGACTAGTACAATCCTACGAGCAGTACTTC.

V usage is TRBV20-1 and J usage is TRBJ2-1; maybe TRBD2 (6 bases). The V end lost 6 bases, the J end lost 10 bases, and 16 bases lay between the germline ends. Germline values: CDR1 DFQATT, CDR2 SNEGSKA (reference sequence). The CDR3 is 12 amino acids. The CDR3 is CSAGPGLAEQFF. The CDR3 DNA reads TGCAGTGCCGGTCCCGGGCTAGCGGAGCAGTTCTTC.

This chain links TRBV7-2 with TRBJ2-5, with 10 bases aligning to TRBD2. This CDR3 comprises 18 residues. Germline V lookup: CDR1 SGHTA, CDR2 FQGNSA. V lost 2 bases to trimming and J lost 1 base; unmatched junction nucleotides: 10. The CDR3 bases are TGTGCCAGCAGCTTACTAGCGGGGGCTTTGGGGGTCCAAGAGACCCAGTACTTC. Its translation: CASSLLAGALGVQETQYF.

The chain recombines TRBV4-1 with TRBJ1-6; D remains unclear. Germline-derived CDR1 and CDR2 are MGHRA and YSYEKL. V shed 0 bases and J shed 8 bases, with 5 bases lying between them. CDR3 length: 13 residues. The CDR3 loop is CASSQDLDSPLHF. CDR3 in DNA: TGCGCCAGCAGCCAAGATTTGGATTCACCCCTCCACTTT.

This CDR3 is CASSESRGTEAFF. The CDR3 nucleotides are TGTGCCAGCAGTGAAAGCAGGGGCACTGAAGCTTTCTTT. This chain connects TRBV2 to TRBJ1-1; TRBD1 might be the D (6 bases). CDR3 size: 13 residues. V was pared by 2 bases and J by 4 bases, with 8 bases between. Germline loops: CDR1 SNHLY, CDR2 FYNNEI.

This chain links TRBV6-1 with TRBJ1-1; D gene ambiguous. V was pared by 4 bases and J by 5 bases, with 14 bases between. The CDR3 sequence is 14 residues long. Germline lookup yields CDR1 MNHNS and CDR2 SASEGT. CDR3 bases: TGTGCCAGCAGTGGCTGGGGTGGAGGGACTGAAGCTTTCTTT. This translates into CASSGWGGGTEAFF.

The chain links TRBV7-2 to TRBJ2-3; 8 nucleotides match TRBD2. From germline, CDR1 is SGHTA and CDR2 FQGNSA. This CDR3 contains 17 residues. V lost 4 bases, J lost 4 bases, and 13 bases stayed unmatched. DNA for the CDR3: TGTGCCAGCAGCTCTAGGGTTAAAGTAGCGGGGCCAGATACGCAGTATTTT. This sequence encodes CASSSRVKVAGPDTQYF.

V and J are TRBV7-7 and TRBJ2-5, with D possibly being TRBD2 (5 bases). In germline, CDR1 is SSHAT, CDR2 FNYEAQ (reference sequence). V gave up 5 bases and J gave up 5 bases, with 15 bases separating them. The CDR3 consists of 14 residues. The CDR3 coding sequence is TGTGCCAGCAGCCCGGATCGGGGTTGGGAGACCCAGTACTTC. It yields the protein CASSPDRGWETQYF.

DNA for the CDR3: TGTGCATGTGGGGGTCCCGGGGAGCTGTTTTTT. Its protein is CACGGPGELFF. This chain uses TRBV2 with TRBJ2-2, with D perhaps TRBD1 or TRBD2 (5 bases each). Germline-derived CDR1 and CDR2 are SNHLY and FYNNEI. The CDR3 consists of 11 residues.

The chain carries TRBV5-5 and TRBJ1-5, with a weak D call TRBD1 (5 bases). Germline-derived CDR1 and CDR2 are SGHKS and YYEKEE (reference sequence). The V end lost 4 bases, the J end lost 7 bases, and 15 bases lay between the germline ends. The CDR3 length is 14 residues. The CDR3 DNA follows: TGTGCCAGCAGCCCTATGGGGGGTCCCCAGCCCCAGCATTTT. Its protein product is CASSPMGGPQPQHF.

The CDR3 DNA reads as TGCAGTGCTAGGGGACAGTACCAAGAGACCCAGTACTTC. This codes for CSARGQYQETQYF. The rearrangement uses TRBV20-1 and TRBJ2-5, with TRBD1 identical over 7 bases. Germline assignment: CDR1 DFQATT and CDR2 SNEGSKA (reference sequence). This CDR3 is built from 13 residues. V trimming: 3 bases; J trimming: 0 bases; junction bases outside the gene matches: 1.

In its sample, this clonotype was seen once. V and J are TRBV5-6 and TRBJ1-6; the D gene is possibly TRBD1 (6 bases). Trimming stripped 3 bases from V and 8 bases from J, with 18 bases between. This CDR3 spans 16 amino acids. Germline CDR1 reads SGHDT; CDR2 reads YYEEEE. The CDR3 nucleotides are TGTGCCAGCAGCTCACAGACAGGATCGGTGGATTCACCCCTCCACTTT. Its protein product is CASSSQTGSVDSPLHF.

The chain recombines TRBV20-1 with TRBJ2-1; the match to TRBD2 covers 9 bases. V gave up 5 bases and J gave up 10 bases; unmatched junction bases: 18. CDR3 length: 16 amino acids. From germline, CDR1 is DFQATT and CDR2 SNEGSKA (reference sequence). Here the CDR3 reads CSASGLASPTVGEQFF. CDR3 nucleotides: TGCAGTGCTTCGGGACTAGCATCCCCTACAGTCGGGGAGCAGTTCTTC.

This clonotype was seen only a few times. The chain joins TRBV6-5 to TRBJ2-3; 13 positions match TRBD2. This CDR3 is 17 amino acids long. Per the germline V gene, CDR1 is MNHEY and CDR2 is SVGAGI. Trimming at V came to 0 bases and at J to 2 bases, leaving 2 bases not matched to a gene. The CDR3 bases are TGTGCCAGCAGTTACTCCGGGACTAGCGGGAACACAGATACGCAGTATTTT. This sequence encodes CASSYSGTSGNTDTQYF.

This clonotype was seen once. The V call is TRBV7-2, the J call TRBJ2-7, with no clear D. V shed 2 bases and J shed 6 bases, with 11 bases lying between them. CDR1 is SGHTA, CDR2 FQGNSA, per germline. The CDR3 consists of 13 residues. CDR3 DNA: TGTGCCAGCAGCTTATTACCCCGCCGCGAGCAGTACTTC. This sequence encodes CASSLLPRREQYF.

This clonotype was recorded once. This chain connects TRBV21-1 to TRBJ2-5; the D call in the table, TRBD2, was not verified against the DNA. TRBV21-1 is a pseudogene. The CDR3 loop spans 19 amino acids. The DNA for the CDR3 is TGTGCCAGCAGCAAAGGCGGAGGGGCACTAGCGGGAGGAGAAGAGACCCAGTACTTC. Protein product: CASSKGGGALAGGEETQYF.